The source of this T cell receptor (beta chain) is a study of shared T cell receptors in the human thymus. Of note for this clone: A read error may account for a junction end that differs from germline.

The assay was immunoSEQ multiplex PCR, and TCRdb's table has in-frame clones only and misses some. This table holds roughly 410,000 clones, approximately 95% found once. Per the germline V gene, CDR1 is MNHEY and CDR2 is SMNVEV (reference sequence). The CDR3 totals 19 residues. The chain has TRBV27 and TRBJ2-2, with 7 bases matching TRBD2. The clonotype was recovered from a human donor. Sequenced material: thymocytes. CDR3 DNA: TGTGCCAGCAGTTTAGAATTGGTTCGGAGGGAGGGCAACATCGGGGAGCTGTTTTTT. Encoded protein: CASSLELVRREGNIGELFF.